These 3 T cell receptor beta chains came from one sample sequenced in a study of persistence of HIV-infected CD4 T cells. Their specific antigens are unknown. The libraries were made with immunoSEQ version 4 in survey mode. Method: immunoSEQ multiplex PCR; TCRdb's copy keeps in-frame clones and lacks some. The profile shows just under 20,000 clones, approximately 80% of them singletons. The stimulus was lysate of CMV-infected fibroblasts, around 9.3 ug/mL. CD4+ T cells upregulating both CD40 ligand and CD69 were sorted as responding cells. The sequenced sample was CD4+ T cells sorted from PBMCs after roughly 19-hour stimulation, obtained from a patient who received antiretroviral therapy. These receptors all come from an adult man with HIV who was CMV-seropositive.

The rearrangement links TRBV28 to TRBJ2-7, with D perhaps matching TRBD1 (5 bases). Germline values: CDR1 MDHEN, CDR2 SYDVKM. Between the trimmed V and J ends, which lost 4 bases and 2 bases, there was a span of 12 bases. The CDR3 totals 14 residues. The CDR3 nucleotides read TGTGCCAGCAGTTCCCCGGACACAACCTACGAGCAGTACTTC. Its translation: CASSSPDTTYEQYF.

The chain couples TRBV10-3 to TRBJ2-7, with D possibly matching TRBD2 (6 bases). The germline gives CDR1 ENHRY, CDR2 SYGVKD. This CDR3 contains 14 residues. Trimming removed 4 bases at V and 0 bases at J, with 10 bases between. The CDR3 sequence is CAISGEDFSYEQYF. CDR3 bases: TGTGCCATCAGTGGGGAGGACTTCTCCTACGAGCAGTACTTC.

V gene TRBV3-1 (or the pseudogene TRBV3-2) combines with J gene TRBJ1-2; 9 bases are shared with TRBD1. The germline V gene has CDR1 LGHDT and CDR2 YNNKEL (reference sequence). This CDR3 region has 17 residues. V shed 5 bases, J shed 0 bases, and the junction held 10 bases outside the gene matches. CDR3 amino acids: CASSSLPGQGPNYGYTF. CDR3 DNA: TGTGCCAGCAGCTCCCTTCCGGGACAGGGTCCTAACTATGGCTACACCTTC.